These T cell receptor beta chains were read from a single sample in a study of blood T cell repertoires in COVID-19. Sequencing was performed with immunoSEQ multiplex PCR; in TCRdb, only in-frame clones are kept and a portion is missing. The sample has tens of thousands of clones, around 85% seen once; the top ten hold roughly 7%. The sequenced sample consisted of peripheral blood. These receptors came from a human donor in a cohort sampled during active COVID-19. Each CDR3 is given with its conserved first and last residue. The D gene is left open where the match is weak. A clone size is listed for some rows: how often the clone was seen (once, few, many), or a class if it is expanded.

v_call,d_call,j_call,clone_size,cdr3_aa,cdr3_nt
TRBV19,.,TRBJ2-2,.,CASSNLLVGRPNTGELFF,TGTGCCAGTAGTAATTTGCTTGTTGGGAGGCCGAACACCGGGGAGCTGTTTTTT
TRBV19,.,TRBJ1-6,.,CASGEGMGSPLHF,TGTGCCAGTGGGGAGGGGATGGGTTCACCCCTCCACTTT
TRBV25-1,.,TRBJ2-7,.,CASSELAGHEQYF,TGTGCCAGCAGTGAATTGGCAGGGCACGAGCAGTACTTC
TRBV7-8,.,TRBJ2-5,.,CASSLVEGGETQYF,TGTGCCAGCAGCTTAGTTGAGGGTGGGGAGACCCAGTACTTC
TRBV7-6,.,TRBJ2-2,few,CASSLQKPNTGELFF,TGTGCCAGCAGCCTACAGAAACCGAACACCGGGGAGCTGTTTTTT
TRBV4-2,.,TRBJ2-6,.,CASSQGVSSGANVLTF,TGTGCCAGCAGCCAAGGAGTTAGCTCTGGGGCCAACGTCCTGACTTTC
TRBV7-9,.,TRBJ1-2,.,CASSFTGTFYGYTF,TGTGCCAGCAGCTTTACAGGGACGTTCTATGGCTACACCTTC
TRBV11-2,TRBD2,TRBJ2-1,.,CASSWTSGTDNEQFF,TGTGCCAGCAGCTGGACTAGCGGGACGGACAATGAGCAGTTCTTC
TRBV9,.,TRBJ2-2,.,CASSPRGGNTGELFF,TGTGCCAGCAGCCCCCGAGGGGGGAACACCGGGGAGCTGTTTTTT
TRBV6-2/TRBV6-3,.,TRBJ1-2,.,CASSYTGKVGYTF,TGTGCCAGCAGTTATACAGGGAAAGTCGGCTACACCTTC
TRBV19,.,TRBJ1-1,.,CASQLEDTEAFF,TGTGCCAGCCAACTGGAGGACACTGAAGCTTTCTTT
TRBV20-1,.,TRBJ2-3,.,CSASPQQISTDTQYF,TGCAGTGCTAGTCCACAGCAGATTAGCACAGATACGCAGTATTTT
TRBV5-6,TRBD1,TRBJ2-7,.,CASSLFIVQGVFYEQYF,TGTGCCAGCAGCTTGTTTATCGTACAGGGGGTATTCTACGAGCAGTACTTC
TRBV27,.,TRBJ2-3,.,CASSSPLVASTDTQYF,TGTGCCAGCAGTTCCCCCTTAGTCGCTAGCACAGATACGCAGTATTTT
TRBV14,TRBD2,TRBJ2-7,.,CASSQEAGESYEQYF,TGTGCCAGCAGCCAGGAAGCGGGGGAGAGCTACGAGCAGTACTTC
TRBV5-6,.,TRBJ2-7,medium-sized,CASSGETDPYEQYF,TGTGCCAGCAGTGGCGAGACAGACCCCTACGAGCAGTACTTC
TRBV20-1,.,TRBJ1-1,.,CSASPNSNTEAFF,TGCAGTGCTAGTCCTAATTCGAACACTGAAGCTTTCTTT
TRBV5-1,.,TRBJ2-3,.,CASSLGQRIDTQYF,TGCGCCAGCAGCTTGGGCCAGCGGATAGATACGCAGTATTTT
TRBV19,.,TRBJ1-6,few,CASLPGLGYNSPLHF,TGTGCCAGCCTACCAGGGCTGGGCTATAATTCACCCCTCCACTTT
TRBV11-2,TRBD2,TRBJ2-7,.,CASSLEASGPYEQYF,TGTGCCAGCAGCTTAGAGGCTAGCGGCCCCTACGAGCAGTACTTC
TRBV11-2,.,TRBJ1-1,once,CASSPGDMNTEAFF,TGTGCCAGCAGCCCGGGGGATATGAACACTGAAGCTTTCTTT
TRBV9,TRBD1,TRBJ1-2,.,CASSWGQGEYGYTF,TGTGCCAGCAGTTGGGGACAGGGGGAATATGGCTACACCTTC
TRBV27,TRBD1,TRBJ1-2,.,CASSWTGTGGSYGYTF,TGTGCCAGCAGTTGGACCGGGACAGGGGGCAGCTATGGCTACACCTTC
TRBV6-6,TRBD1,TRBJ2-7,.,CASTRQGLGYEQYF,TGTGCCAGCACCCGACAGGGGTTGGGGTACGAGCAGTACTTC
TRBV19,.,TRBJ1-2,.,CASSIVGDGYTF,TGTGCCAGTAGTATAGTAGGGGATGGCTACACCTTC
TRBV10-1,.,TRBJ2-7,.,CASSELQGSYEQYF,TGCGCCAGCAGTGAGTTGCAGGGCTCCTACGAGCAGTACTTC
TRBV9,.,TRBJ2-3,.,CASSVATAGTTDTQYF,TGTGCCAGCAGCGTAGCTACGGCGGGGACCACAGATACGCAGTATTTT
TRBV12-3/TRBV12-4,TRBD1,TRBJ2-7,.,CASRTYRGSEQYF,TGTGCCAGCAGAACCTACAGGGGTAGCGAGCAGTACTTC
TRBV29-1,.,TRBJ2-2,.,CSVEWRGNTGELFF,TGCAGCGTTGAATGGAGGGGGAACACCGGGGAGCTGTTTTTT
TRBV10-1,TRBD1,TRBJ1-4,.,CASSESTGGGTNEKLFF,TGCGCCAGCAGTGAGTCCACAGGGGGCGGAACTAATGAAAAACTGTTTTTT
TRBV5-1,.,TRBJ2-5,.,CASSLIPGQRYF,TGCGCCAGCAGCCTAATACCGGGACAAAGGTACTTC
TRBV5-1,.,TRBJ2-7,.,CASSLRQGSDEQYF,TGCGCCAGCAGCTTGCGGCAGGGTTCCGACGAGCAGTACTTC
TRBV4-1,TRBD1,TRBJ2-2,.,CASSPTRTGITGELFF,TGCGCCAGCAGCCCAACCCGGACAGGGATCACCGGGGAGCTGTTTTTT